These T cell receptor beta chains were read from a single sample in a study of T-cell memory formation after mild COVID-19. TCRdb passed the 5' RACE reads through MiXCR, listing each CDR3 protein once. The sample lists under 550,000 distinct CDR3 sequences; about 18% were seen once. Material: PBMCs or a T cell subset sorted from them (not recorded which). These receptors came from an adult woman who had mild COVID-19 (a few samples of this study predate the infection). Cell type and time point are not known. Both conserved end residues are part of each CDR3. Each record gives: J gene, clone size, V gene, D gene, CDR3 protein, CDR3 DNA. The D gene is left open where the match is weak. Not all rows give a size; the values are once, few, many and, for expanded clones, a class.

j_call: TRBJ2-5; clone_size: -; v_call: TRBV11-2; d_call: TRBD1; cdr3_aa: CASSLKPSAGGKTQYF; cdr3_nt: TGTGCCAGCAGCTTGAAGCCCAGCGCAGGGGGAAAGACCCAGTACTTC
j_call: TRBJ1-4; clone_size: -; v_call: TRBV12-3/TRBV12-4; d_call: -; cdr3_aa: CASSLRGPDGTGEKLFF; cdr3_nt: TGTGCCAGCAGCCTCCGGGGGCCGGACGGAACGGGAGAAAAACTGTTTTTT
j_call: TRBJ2-7; clone_size: -; v_call: TRBV9; d_call: TRBD1; cdr3_aa: CASSVSGTGADYEQYF; cdr3_nt: TGTGCCAGCAGCGTATCGGGGACAGGGGCCGACTACGAGCAGTACTTC
j_call: TRBJ1-4; clone_size: few; v_call: TRBV7-9; d_call: -; cdr3_aa: CASSFSSGTNEKLFF; cdr3_nt: TGTGCCAGCAGCTTCTCCTCAGGGACTAATGAAAAACTGTTTTTT
j_call: TRBJ1-1; clone_size: -; v_call: TRBV30; d_call: -; cdr3_aa: CAWEGGYTEAFF; cdr3_nt: TGTGCCTGGGAAGGGGGTTACACTGAAGCTTTCTTT
j_call: TRBJ2-3; clone_size: -; v_call: TRBV12-5; d_call: -; cdr3_aa: CASGLGVRGFGVADTQYF; cdr3_nt: TGTGCTAGTGGTTTGGGGGTGCGAGGTTTCGGGGTCGCAGATACGCAGTATTTT
j_call: TRBJ1-2; clone_size: few; v_call: TRBV20-1; d_call: TRBD1; cdr3_aa: CSAPRTGVSSYGYTF; cdr3_nt: TGCAGTGCGCCTCGGACAGGGGTGTCGAGCTATGGCTACACCTTC
j_call: TRBJ2-6; clone_size: few; v_call: TRBV4-1; d_call: -; cdr3_aa: CASSPQGSSGANVLTF; cdr3_nt: TGCGCCAGCAGCCCCCAAGGTAGCTCTGGGGCCAACGTCCTGACTTTC
j_call: TRBJ2-6; clone_size: few; v_call: TRBV24-1; d_call: -; cdr3_aa: CATSAALGANVLTF; cdr3_nt: TGTGCCACCAGTGCGGCTTTGGGGGCCAACGTCCTGACTTTC
j_call: TRBJ1-2; clone_size: few; v_call: TRBV4-1; d_call: -; cdr3_aa: CASSQDETVNGYTF; cdr3_nt: TGCGCCAGCAGCCAAGATGAGACAGTTAATGGCTACACCTTC
j_call: TRBJ2-2; clone_size: -; v_call: TRBV12-3/TRBV12-4; d_call: TRBD2; cdr3_aa: CASRPPVSGIMWNTGELFF; cdr3_nt: TGTGCCAGCCGTCCACCGGTTAGCGGGATAATGTGGAACACCGGGGAGCTGTTTTTT
j_call: TRBJ2-7; clone_size: few; v_call: TRBV19; d_call: -; cdr3_aa: CASSIVDSQTYEQYF; cdr3_nt: TGTGCCAGTAGTATAGTCGATAGCCAAACCTACGAGCAGTACTTC
j_call: TRBJ2-1; clone_size: few; v_call: TRBV24-1; d_call: TRBD1; cdr3_aa: CATSTGQGLNEQFF; cdr3_nt: TGTGCCACCTCCACGGGACAGGGGCTAAATGAGCAGTTCTTC
j_call: TRBJ1-3; clone_size: few; v_call: TRBV29-1; d_call: -; cdr3_aa: CSVADRISGNTIYF; cdr3_nt: TGCAGCGTCGCCGACAGGATCTCTGGAAACACCATATATTTT
j_call: TRBJ1-2; clone_size: few; v_call: TRBV5-5; d_call: -; cdr3_aa: CASSLDGGLGYGYTF; cdr3_nt: TGTGCCAGCAGCTTGGATGGGGGGCTGGGCTATGGCTACACCTTC
j_call: TRBJ1-2; clone_size: once; v_call: TRBV18; d_call: -; cdr3_aa: CASSPSSEGYTF; cdr3_nt: TGTGCCAGCTCACCTAGCTCCGAGGGCTACACCTTC
j_call: TRBJ2-2; clone_size: -; v_call: TRBV6-5; d_call: TRBD1; cdr3_aa: CASSFYTGTGSVGELFF; cdr3_nt: TGTGCCAGCAGTTTTTATACCGGGACAGGGAGTGTCGGGGAGCTGTTTTTT
j_call: TRBJ2-6; clone_size: -; v_call: TRBV30; d_call: -; cdr3_aa: CAWLRETSSSGANVLTF; cdr3_nt: TGTGCCTGGCTACGTGAGACTTCTAGCTCTGGGGCCAACGTCCTGACTTTC
j_call: TRBJ1-3; clone_size: -; v_call: TRBV6-6; d_call: -; cdr3_aa: CASSAPEGQGDGNTIYF; cdr3_nt: TGTGCCAGCAGTGCCCCCGAAGGCCAGGGAGATGGAAACACCATATATTTT
j_call: TRBJ2-3; clone_size: few; v_call: TRBV27; d_call: TRBD1; cdr3_aa: CASSWGNRGRSTDTQYF; cdr3_nt: TGTGCCAGCAGTTGGGGAAACAGGGGGCGGAGCACAGATACGCAGTATTTT
j_call: TRBJ2-1; clone_size: -; v_call: TRBV10-3; d_call: TRBD2; cdr3_aa: CAISEGLAGRYNEQFF; cdr3_nt: TGTGCCATCAGTGAAGGGCTAGCGGGGAGATACAATGAGCAGTTCTTC
j_call: TRBJ1-5; clone_size: -; v_call: TRBV6-6; d_call: -; cdr3_aa: CASSPEVYSNQPQHF; cdr3_nt: TGTGCCAGCAGTCCCGAGGTCTATAGCAATCAGCCCCAGCATTTT
j_call: TRBJ2-1; clone_size: -; v_call: TRBV7-2; d_call: TRBD2; cdr3_aa: CASSLAAGVTYNEQFF; cdr3_nt: TGTGCCAGCAGCTTAGCGGCGGGAGTAACCTACAATGAGCAGTTCTTC
j_call: TRBJ2-3; clone_size: few; v_call: TRBV4-1; d_call: -; cdr3_aa: CASSPPSRTTDTQYF; cdr3_nt: TGCGCCAGCAGCCCCCCCAGCAGAACCACAGATACGCAGTATTTT
j_call: TRBJ1-6; clone_size: few; v_call: TRBV19; d_call: -; cdr3_aa: CASSRSRTVRNSPLHF; cdr3_nt: TGTGCCAGTAGTCGATCCCGGACAGTCCGCAATTCACCCCTCCACTTT
j_call: TRBJ2-5; clone_size: -; v_call: TRBV29-1; d_call: TRBD2; cdr3_aa: CSVAGLAGNAGETQYF; cdr3_nt: TGCAGCGTTGCAGGACTAGCGGGAAACGCGGGGGAGACCCAGTACTTC
j_call: TRBJ1-4; clone_size: few; v_call: TRBV5-6; d_call: -; cdr3_aa: CASSLVTGGIMNEKLFF; cdr3_nt: TGTGCCAGCAGCTTGGTGACAGGTGGAATAATGAATGAAAAACTGTTTTTT
j_call: TRBJ1-6; clone_size: -; v_call: TRBV20-1; d_call: TRBD1; cdr3_aa: CSARDRVRSPLHF; cdr3_nt: TGCAGTGCGAGGGACAGGGTGCGCTCACCCCTCCACTTT
j_call: TRBJ1-2; clone_size: -; v_call: TRBV5-1; d_call: -; cdr3_aa: CASSSRGEWVNGYTF; cdr3_nt: TGCGCCAGCAGCTCCAGGGGAGAATGGGTGAATGGCTACACCTTC
j_call: TRBJ2-7; clone_size: many; v_call: TRBV7-2; d_call: -; cdr3_aa: CASSLDTRSSYEQYF; cdr3_nt: TGTGCCAGCAGCTTAGACACTCGGAGCTCCTACGAGCAGTACTTC
j_call: TRBJ2-1; clone_size: -; v_call: TRBV7-9; d_call: -; cdr3_aa: CASSLAKPYNEQFF; cdr3_nt: TGTGCCAGCAGCTTAGCGAAACCTTACAATGAGCAGTTCTTC